Following are 13 T cell receptor beta chains from one sample sequenced in a study of graft-versus-host responses after intestinal transplantation. TCRdb keeps only in-frame clones here, not all; method: immunoSEQ multiplex PCR. The sample includes 96,000 or so clones, about 93% of them seen just once. These receptors have no known antigen. Sample: unstimulated CD4+ T cells sorted from spleen or lymph node cells, taken before intestinal transplant. Receptors originate from a human donor who received an intestinal transplant.

This chain links TRBV6-6 with TRBJ2-7; 10 bases agree with TRBD1. The CDR3 is 14 residues long. The ends lost 5 bases at V and 5 bases at J; junction bases unmatched: 6. Per the germline V gene, CDR1 is MNHNY and CDR2 is SVGAGI (reference sequence). This chain's CDR3 is CASSPRGTGDEQYF. The CDR3 DNA reads TGTGCCAGCAGTCCTAGGGGGACAGGGGACGAGCAGTACTTC.

The V call is TRBV2, the J call TRBJ1-5, with a possible D match to TRBD1 (6 bases). This CDR3 is 16 amino acids long. Trimming shortened V by 5 bases and J by 4 bases, and 18 bases separated the two germline ends. Germline CDR1 reads SNHLY; CDR2 reads FYNNEI. CDR3 nucleotide sequence: TGTGCCAGCAGTAAGGAGCAGCCCAGGGGAAATCAGCCCCAGCATTTT. This encodes CASSKEQPRGNQPQHF.

A single count supports this clone. The J gene is TRBJ2-2, the V gene TRBV11-3; D is undetermined. Germline-derived CDR1 and CDR2 are SGHNT and YENEEA. The germline V and J ends were trimmed by 7 bases and 4 bases, with 10 bases remaining between them. The CDR3 consists of 13 residues. CDR3 DNA: TGTGCCAGCACCCCCTACAGCACCGGGGAGCTGTTTTTT. This encodes CASTPYSTGELFF.

The chain uses TRBV5-1 and TRBJ1-4; maybe TRBD1 (5 bases). V was cut by 0 bases and J by 6 bases, with 15 bases left in between. CDR1 is SGHRS and CDR2 is YFSETQ in the germline V gene. The length of the CDR3 is 16 residues. The CDR3 reads CASSLGERGSDEKLFF. In DNA, the CDR3 is TGCGCCAGCAGCTTGGGGGAGCGGGGGTCGGATGAAAAACTGTTTTTT. Full variable domain (rest looked up from reference TRBV5-1 and TRBJ1-4): KAGVTQTPRYLIKTRGQQVTLSCSPISGHRSVSWYQQTPGQGLQFLFEYFSETQRNKGNFPGRFSGRQFSNSRSEMNVSTLELGDSALYLCASSLGERGSDEKLFFGSGTQLSVL.

This chain uses TRBV7-3 with TRBJ1-1; a weak D match, TRBD1 (5 bases). The CDR3 covers 13 residues. Germline lookup yields CDR1 SGHTA and CDR2 FQGTGA. V lost 4 bases, J lost 2 bases, and 8 bases lay in between. DNA for the CDR3: TGTGCCAGCAGCTCCCAGGGCAACACTGAAGCTTTCTTT. It is translated as CASSSQGNTEAFF.

V gene TRBV6-6 combines with J gene TRBJ2-2; TRBD1 aligns across 11 bases. The V gene end was trimmed by 5 bases and the J gene end by 5 bases; junction bases not matched to a gene: 4. The germline gives CDR1 MNHNY, CDR2 SVGAGI (reference sequence). There are 15 residues in the CDR3. This CDR3 reads CASSPGQGGTGELFF. The CDR3 nucleotides are TGTGCCAGCAGTCCGGGACAGGGGGGGACCGGGGAGCTGTTTTTT.

The CDR3 protein is CASSQGGGSGNTIYF. The CDR3, as DNA: TGCGCCAGCAGCCAAGGTGGAGGCTCTGGAAACACCATATATTTT. V gene TRBV4-1 combines with J gene TRBJ1-3; D ambiguous. Trimming took 1 base from V and 0 from J, leaving 7 bases between them. CDR1 and CDR2 (germline): MGHRA, YSYEKL. This CDR3 has 15 amino acids.

This CDR3 is CASSQGFAGSSTDTQYF. As DNA, the CDR3 is TGTGCCAGCAGCCAAGGCTTCGCGGGGTCTAGCACAGATACGCAGTATTTT. The chain uses TRBV14 and TRBJ2-3; a possible D gene is TRBD2 (6 bases). This CDR3 is 17 amino acids long. V lost 1 base to trimming and J lost 0 bases, with 14 bases between them. In germline, CDR1 is SGHDN, CDR2 FVKESK.

V usage is TRBV7-3 and J usage is TRBJ1-1; tentatively, D is TRBD1 (6 bases). V lost 5 bases to trimming and J lost 5 bases, with 15 bases between them. The CDR3 sequence is 14 residues long. Germline V lookup: CDR1 SGHTA, CDR2 FQGTGA. CDR3 bases: TGTGCCAGCAGCGCCTCGGGGGGCTTGACTGAAGCTTTCTTT. This gives the protein CASSASGGLTEAFF.

This clone was picked up one time. The chain links TRBV2 to TRBJ2-7; TRBD2 agrees at 9 bases. Unmatched junction bases numbered 5, after V lost 4 bases and J lost 1 base. The CDR3 loop spans 15 amino acids. Germline V lookup: CDR1 SNHLY, CDR2 FYNNEI. The CDR3 here is CASSGCGRASYEQYF. The CDR3 nucleotides read TGTGCCAGCAGTGGTTGCGGGAGGGCGTCCTACGAGCAGTACTTC.

The chain couples TRBV30 to TRBJ2-5; 7 nucleotides agree with TRBD2. The CDR3 consists of 13 residues. Looked up from germline, CDR1 is GTSNPN and CDR2 is SVGIG (reference sequence). The trim removed 8 bases at V and 5 bases at J, leaving 11 bases unmatched. CDR3 protein: CAQRWGGGETQYF. The DNA for the CDR3 is TGTGCCCAAAGGTGGGGGGGTGGGGAGACCCAGTACTTC.

This chain connects TRBV9 to TRBJ1-2; a weak D match, TRBD1 (5 bases). CDR1 is SGDLS and CDR2 is YYNGEE in the germline V gene. The length of the CDR3 is 13 residues. With 2 bases removed from V and 6 bases from J, the gap between germline ends came to 11 bases. The CDR3: CASSVGGGNGYTF. As DNA, the CDR3 is TGTGCCAGCAGCGTGGGGGGAGGGAATGGCTACACCTTC. Based on the CDR3 plus reference TRBV9 and TRBJ1-2, the full variable domain is DSGVTQTPKHLITATGQRVTLRCSPRSGDLSVYWYQQSLDQGLQFLIQYYNGEERAKGNILERFSAQQFPDLHSELNLSSLELGDSALYFCASSVGGGNGYTFGSGTRLTVV.

The chain recombines TRBV28 with TRBJ2-7; a weak D match, TRBD1 (5 bases). Germline CDR1 reads MDHEN; CDR2 reads SYDVKM. Deletions cut 3 bases from V and 5 bases from J, with 8 bases between. This CDR3 is built from 12 residues. Here the CDR3 DNA reads TGTGCCAGCAGTTTGCAGGGCGACGAGCAGTACTTC. Its protein is CASSLQGDEQYF.